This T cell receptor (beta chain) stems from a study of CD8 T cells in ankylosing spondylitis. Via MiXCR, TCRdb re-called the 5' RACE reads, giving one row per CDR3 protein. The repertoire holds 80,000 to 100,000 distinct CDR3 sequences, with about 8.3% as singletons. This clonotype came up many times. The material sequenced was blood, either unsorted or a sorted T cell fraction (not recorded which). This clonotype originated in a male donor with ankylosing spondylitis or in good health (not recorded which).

In DNA form, the CDR3 reads TGTGCCAGCAGCTCTCTCTTTAGAACCAAAAACATTCAGTACTTC. Translation gives CASSSLFRTKNIQYF. V usage is TRBV7-9 and J usage is TRBJ2-4, with unresolved D. Germline loops: CDR1 SEHNR, CDR2 FQNEAQ (reference sequence). V lost 4 bases to trimming and J lost 2 bases, with 12 bases between them. The CDR3 is 15 residues long.